This TCR beta chain was identified during a study of T cells in Graves' hyperthyroidism and ophthalmopathy. Amplified regions were TCR beta CDR3 sequences from RNA transcripts. The TCR CDR3 was amplified in a first-round RT-PCR using the HTBI primer set. MiXCR, run by TCRdb on the multiplex PCR reads, gives a single entry per CDR3 protein. The sample has about 350,000 distinct CDR3 sequences; approximately 14% are singletons. This clonotype has ten or more counts. Trimming stripped 6 bases from V and 4 bases from J, with 13 bases between. The CDR3 consists of 14 residues. CDR1 is MDHEN, CDR2 SYDVKM, per germline.

The source is a woman aged 25 to 39 with Graves' hyperthyroidism. Sequencing was done on a sample of blood. This sequence joins TRBV28 and TRBJ2-1, with D perhaps TRBD1 (6 bases). DNA for the CDR3: TGTGCCAGCAGGTTAGAGGACAGATACAATGAGCAGTTCTTC. Amino acid sequence: CASRLEDRYNEQFF.